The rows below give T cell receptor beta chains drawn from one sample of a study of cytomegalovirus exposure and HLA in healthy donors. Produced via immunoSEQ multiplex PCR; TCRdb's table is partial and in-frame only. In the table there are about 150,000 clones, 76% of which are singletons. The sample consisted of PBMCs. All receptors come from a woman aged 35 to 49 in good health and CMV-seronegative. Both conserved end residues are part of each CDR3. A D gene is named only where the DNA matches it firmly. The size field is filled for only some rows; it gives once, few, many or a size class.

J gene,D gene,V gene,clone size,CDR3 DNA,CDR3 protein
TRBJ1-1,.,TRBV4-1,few,TGCGCCAGCAGCCAACTCGAGGGGGATACTGAAGCTTTCTTT,CASSQLEGDTEAFF
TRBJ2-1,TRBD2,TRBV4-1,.,TGCGCCAGCAGACGGCGACTAGCGGGAGGGCCCGGCAATGAGCAGTTCTTC,CASRRRLAGGPGNEQFF
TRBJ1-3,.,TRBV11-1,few,TGTGCCAGCTCCCCAGTCGCCCGTTACTCTGGAAACACCATATATTTT,CASSPVARYSGNTIYF
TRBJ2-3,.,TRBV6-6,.,TGTGCCAGCAGTTACCTTGAGCTAGGTAGCACAGATACGCAGTATTTT,CASSYLELGSTDTQYF
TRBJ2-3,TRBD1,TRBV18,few,TGTGCCAGCTCACCACCGTCAGGGGGTAGGAGGACAGATACGCAGTATTTT,CASSPPSGGRRTDTQYF
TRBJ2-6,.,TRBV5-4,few,TGTGCCAGCAGCCCAACCGGGGGAACTGGGGCCAACGTCCTGACTTTC,CASSPTGGTGANVLTF
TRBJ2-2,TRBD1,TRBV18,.,TGTGCCAGCTCGAACGACCGGGGCAGGGGGACCGGGGAGCTGTTTTTT,CASSNDRGRGTGELFF
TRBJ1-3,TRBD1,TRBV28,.,TGTGCCAGCAGGCGGGACAGCCTAGGAAACACCATATATTTT,CASRRDSLGNTIYF
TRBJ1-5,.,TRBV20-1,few,TGCAGTGCGGGGCGGCCCCAGCATTTT,CSAGRPQHF
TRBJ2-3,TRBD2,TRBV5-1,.,TGCGCCAGCAGCTTGGAGCGGCCAGCGGGGCTGGATACGCAGTATTTT,CASSLERPAGLDTQYF
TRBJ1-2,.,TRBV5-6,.,TGTGCCAGCACCCTAGTACAGGGTCCCCTTGGCTACACCTTC,CASTLVQGPLGYTF
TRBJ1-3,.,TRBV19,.,TGTGCCAGTAGTGTGACTAAGGACGTGAGCTCTGGAAACACCATATATTTT,CASSVTKDVSSGNTIYF
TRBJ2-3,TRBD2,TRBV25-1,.,TGTGCCAGCAGTGAATTTGCACTAGCGGAGACAGATACGCAGTATTTT,CASSEFALAETDTQYF
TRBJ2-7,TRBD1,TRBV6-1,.,TGTGCCAGCAGTGCCATCGACAGGGCCTCCTACGAGCAGTACTTC,CASSAIDRASYEQYF
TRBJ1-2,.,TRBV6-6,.,TGTGCCAGCAGTACCTCGGGACAAAATGGCTACACCTTC,CASSTSGQNGYTF
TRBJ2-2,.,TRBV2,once,TGTGCCAGCAGAAACAGGGAGAACACCGGGGAGCTGTTTTTT,CASRNRENTGELFF
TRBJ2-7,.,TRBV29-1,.,TGCAGCGTTTGTAGGGACTTCAACTCCTACGAGCAGTACTTC,CSVCRDFNSYEQYF
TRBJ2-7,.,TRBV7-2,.,TGTGCCAGCAGCCCAGTACCGGGCTACGAGCAGTACTTC,CASSPVPGYEQYF
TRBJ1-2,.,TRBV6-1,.,TGTGCCACCAAAGCAGTGGGACATCGGGTTGGCTACACCTTC,CATKAVGHRVGYTF
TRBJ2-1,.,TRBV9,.,TGTGCCAGCAGCGTAGGGCCCCCGGGACATGCCCAACAGTTCTTC,CASSVGPPGHAQQFF
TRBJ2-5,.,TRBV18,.,TGTGCCAGCTCCCAACAACAGACCGCCCAAGAGACCCAGTACTTC,CASSQQQTAQETQYF
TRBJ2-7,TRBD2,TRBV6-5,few,TGTGCCAGCAGTGAATGGGGGGGTGGCGAGCAGTACTTC,CASSEWGGGEQYF
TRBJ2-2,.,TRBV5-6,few,TGTGCCAGCAGCCCGGACTATACCGGGGAGCTGTTTTTT,CASSPDYTGELFF
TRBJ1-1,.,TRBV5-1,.,TGCGCCAGCAGCCCCGACAGATACCGTGACTCTGAAGCTTTCTTT,CASSPDRYRDSEAFF
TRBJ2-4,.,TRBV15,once,TGTGCCACCAGCAGTAGACAGCGCGCAAACATTCAGTACTTC,CATSSRQRANIQYF
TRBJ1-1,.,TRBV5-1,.,TGCGCCAGCAGCTCTACCTATACAGGGAACACTGAAGCTTTCTTT,CASSSTYTGNTEAFF
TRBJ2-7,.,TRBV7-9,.,TGTGCCAGCAGCCACTGGACAGTTTCGCGAGAGCAGTACTTC,CASSHWTVSREQYF
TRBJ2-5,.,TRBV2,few,TGTGCCAGCAGTGCAGGGCAAGAGACCCAGTACTTC,CASSAGQETQYF
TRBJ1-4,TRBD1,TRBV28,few,TGTGCCAGCAGTACCGGGACAGAGAATGAAAAACTGTTTTTT,CASSTGTENEKLFF
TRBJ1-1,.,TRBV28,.,TGTGCCAGCACCAGGGTGAACACTGAAGCTTTCTTT,CASTRVNTEAFF
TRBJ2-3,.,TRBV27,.,TGTGCCAGCAGAGTCGGGTCCCGCCGGTGGGGGGAGAGCACAGATACGCAGTATTTT,CASRVGSRRWGESTDTQYF
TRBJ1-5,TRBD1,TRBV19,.,TGTGCCAGTAGTATCCGGACAGGGGCTTATAGCAATCAGCCCCAGCATTTT,CASSIRTGAYSNQPQHF
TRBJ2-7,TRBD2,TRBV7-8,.,TGTGCCAGCAGCTCCAAGGGACTAGCGTCCTACGAGCAGTACTTC,CASSSKGLASYEQYF
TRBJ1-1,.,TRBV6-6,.,TGTGCCAGCAGTTCCAAACAGGGCGCTGAAGCTTTCTTT,CASSSKQGAEAFF
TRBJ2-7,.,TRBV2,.,TGTGCCAGCAGTGTTGGCCGACTACTTACCTACGAGCAGTACTTC,CASSVGRLLTYEQYF
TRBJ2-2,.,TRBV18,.,TGTGCCAGCTCACCATGGGGTCGGGAGAACACCGGGGAGCTGTTTTTT,CASSPWGRENTGELFF
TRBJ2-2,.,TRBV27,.,TGTGCCAGCACGGGAGTTCGGGACACCGGGGAGCTGTTTTTT,CASTGVRDTGELFF
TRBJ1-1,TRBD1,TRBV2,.,TGTGCCAGCAGACCGAAAGGGACAGGGGAAACTGAAGCTTTCTTT,CASRPKGTGETEAFF
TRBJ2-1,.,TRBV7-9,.,TGTGCCAGCAGCGAGGTCTCCAATGAGCAGTTCTTC,CASSEVSNEQFF
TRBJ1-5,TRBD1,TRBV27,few,TGTGCCAGCAGTTCTGGGACAGGGGGCGATCAGCCCCAGCATTTT,CASSSGTGGDQPQHF